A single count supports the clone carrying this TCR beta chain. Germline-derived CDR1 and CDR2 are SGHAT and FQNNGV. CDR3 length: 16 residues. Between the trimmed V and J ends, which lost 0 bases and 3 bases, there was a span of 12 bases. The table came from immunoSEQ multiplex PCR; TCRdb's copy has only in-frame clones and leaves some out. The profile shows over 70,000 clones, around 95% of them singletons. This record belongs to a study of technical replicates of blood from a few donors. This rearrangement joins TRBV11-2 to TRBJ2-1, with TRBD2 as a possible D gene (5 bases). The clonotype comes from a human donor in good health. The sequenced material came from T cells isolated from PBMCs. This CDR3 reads CASSLEISEDYNEQFF. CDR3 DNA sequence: TGTGCCAGCAGCTTAGAAATTAGCGAAGACTACAATGAGCAGTTCTTC.